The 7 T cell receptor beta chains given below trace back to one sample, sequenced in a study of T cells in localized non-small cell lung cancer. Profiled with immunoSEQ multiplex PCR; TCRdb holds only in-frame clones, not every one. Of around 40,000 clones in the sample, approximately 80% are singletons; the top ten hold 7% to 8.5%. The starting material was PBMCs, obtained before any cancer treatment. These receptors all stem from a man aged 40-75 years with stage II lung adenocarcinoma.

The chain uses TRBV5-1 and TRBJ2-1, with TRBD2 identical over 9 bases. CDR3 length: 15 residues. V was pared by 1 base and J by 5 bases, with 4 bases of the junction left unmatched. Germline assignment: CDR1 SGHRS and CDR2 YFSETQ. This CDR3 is CASSLLAGAHNEQFF. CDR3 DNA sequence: TGCGCCAGCAGCTTGTTAGCGGGGGCCCACAATGAGCAGTTCTTC.

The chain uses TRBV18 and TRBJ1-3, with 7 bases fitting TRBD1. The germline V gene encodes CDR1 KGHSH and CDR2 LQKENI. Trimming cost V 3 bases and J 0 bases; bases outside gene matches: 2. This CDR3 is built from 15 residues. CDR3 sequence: CASSPRDSSGNTIYF. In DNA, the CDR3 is TGTGCCAGCTCACCCCGGGACAGCTCTGGAAACACCATATATTTT.

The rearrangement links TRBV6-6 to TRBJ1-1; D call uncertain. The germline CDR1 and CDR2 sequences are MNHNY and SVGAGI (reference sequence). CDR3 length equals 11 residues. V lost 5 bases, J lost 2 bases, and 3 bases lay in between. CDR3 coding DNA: TGTGCCAGCAGTGACAACACTGAAGCTTTCTTT. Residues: CASSDNTEAFF.

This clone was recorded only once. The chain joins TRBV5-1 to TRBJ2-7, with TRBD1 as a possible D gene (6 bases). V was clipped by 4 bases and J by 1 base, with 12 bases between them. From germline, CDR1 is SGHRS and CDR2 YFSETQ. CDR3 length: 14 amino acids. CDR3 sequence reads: CASSRIQGSYEQYF. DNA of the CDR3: TGCGCCAGCAGCCGGATACAGGGATCCTACGAGCAGTACTTC.

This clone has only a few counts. In DNA form, the CDR3 reads TGTGCCAGCAGTTACGGGGGGACAAGCTCCTACGAGCAGTACTTC. This encodes CASSYGGTSSYEQYF. The V and J genes are TRBV6-5 and TRBJ2-7; TRBD1 or TRBD2 may be the D gene (6 bases each). V was pared by 2 bases and J by 0 bases, with 11 bases between. The CDR3 has 15 amino acids. Germline lookup yields CDR1 MNHEY and CDR2 SVGAGI.

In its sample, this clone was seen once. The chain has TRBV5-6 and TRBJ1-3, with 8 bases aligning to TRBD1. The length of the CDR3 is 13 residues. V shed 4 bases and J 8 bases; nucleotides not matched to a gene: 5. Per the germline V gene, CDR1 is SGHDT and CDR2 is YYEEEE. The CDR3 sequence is CASSPQGADTIYF. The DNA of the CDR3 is TGTGCCAGCAGCCCCCAGGGGGCAGACACCATATATTTT.

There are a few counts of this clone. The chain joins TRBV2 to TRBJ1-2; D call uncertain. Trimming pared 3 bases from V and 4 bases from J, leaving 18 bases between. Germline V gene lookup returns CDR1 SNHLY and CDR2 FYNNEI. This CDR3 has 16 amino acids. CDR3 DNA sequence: TGTGCCAGCAGTGAGGAGGTAGAAGGGATGGTCTATGGCTACACCTTC. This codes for CASSEEVEGMVYGYTF.